This T cell receptor beta chain was recorded in a study of blood T cell repertoires in COVID-19. Study information: The origin of the acute and convalescent COVID-19 samples was the United States, Italy and Spain. From T cells, B-cell-depleted T cells, or PBMCs came the material, which was cDNA or gDNA.

V lost 4 bases, J lost 4 bases, and 6 bases stayed unmatched. The CDR3 has 15 residues. Germline values: CDR1 SGDLS, CDR2 YYNGEE. Clinical history as reported by participants underpinned cohort assignment. Authors' methods: For nucleated cells, counts were estimated from reference gene primer amplification. Assay used: immunoSEQ multiplex PCR; TCRdb lists only in-frame clones, some missing. From that table come the V and J calls and clone size; the DNA was used to work out D and trimming. The sample lists approximately 490,000 clones, roughly nine tenths occurring once. The chain employs TRBV9 and TRBJ1-4, with 8 bases fitting TRBD1. The sequenced sample consisted of PBMCs or T cells enriched from blood (not recorded which). The source is a woman between 55 and 75 years old who had recovered from COVID-19. CDR3 DNA: TGTGCCAGCAGCCCCGGGACAGGCCTTAATGAAAAACTGTTTTTT. It codes for CASSPGTGLNEKLFF.